The next 24 T cell receptor beta chains were all read from a single sample in a study of T cells after yellow fever vaccination. TCRdb ran MiXCR on the 5' RACE reads and lists one entry per CDR3 protein. The top ten clones hold more than 40% of a sample with some 120,000 distinct CDR3 sequences, around 15% of them seen once. The material was CD8+ T cells sorted from PBMCs, obtained 5 days after the yellow fever booster vaccination. These receptors all come from a man younger than 30 who received the YFV17D yellow fever vaccine.

This clonotype has only a few counts. The J gene is TRBJ1-3, the V gene TRBV12-3 or TRBV12-4; D remains ambiguous. The CDR3 runs 15 residues. V shed 5 bases and J shed 4 bases, with 15 bases lying between them. This CDR3 is CASSPRPLYGNTIYF. The CDR3 nucleotides read TGTGCCAGCAGTCCCAGGCCTCTTTACGGAAACACCATATATTTT.

V and J are TRBV12-3 or TRBV12-4 and TRBJ2-5, with 10 bases aligning to TRBD2. V was clipped by 3 bases and J by 2 bases; unmatched bases: 6. This CDR3 has 16 amino acids. The CDR3 protein is CASSLGTSARQETQYF. The CDR3 nucleotides are TGTGCCAGCAGTTTGGGGACTAGCGCCAGGCAAGAGACCCAGTACTTC.

This clonotype occurred a few times. The chain is built from TRBV5-6 and TRBJ2-3; D gene ambiguous. The CDR3 is made up of 12 amino acids. Trimming left V 0 bases short and J 10 bases short, with 9 bases between. Germline loops: CDR1 SGHDT, CDR2 YYEEEE. For the CDR3, the DNA is TGTGCCAGCAGCTTGGCTGACTCCCCGCAGTATTTT. Translated: CASSLADSPQYF. Full variable domain (outside the CDR3, taken from reference TRBV5-6 and TRBJ2-3): DAGVTQSPTHLIKTRGQQVTLRCSPKSGHDTVSWYQQALGQGPQFIFQYYEEEERQRGNFPDRFSGHQFPNYSSELNVNALLLGDSALYLCASSLADSPQYFGPGTRLTVL.

The chain employs TRBV27 and TRBJ1-5, with D unclear. The CDR3 consists of 14 residues. The germline V and J ends were trimmed by 7 bases and 3 bases, with 13 bases remaining between them. Germline V gives CDR1 MNHEY, CDR2 SMNVEV (reference sequence). This CDR3 is CASKSIVVNQPQHF. CDR3 DNA: TGTGCCAGCAAATCCATTGTGGTCAATCAGCCCCAGCATTTT.

This clonotype was seen only a few times. The chain is built from TRBV4-3 and TRBJ2-2, with no clear D. In germline, CDR1 is LGHNA, CDR2 YSLEER. The CDR3 extends over 17 amino acids. V was cut by 0 bases and J by 0 bases, with 11 bases left in between. The CDR3 sequence: CASSQELFFANTGELFF. The CDR3 DNA reads as TGCGCCAGCAGCCAAGAGTTGTTTTTCGCGAACACCGGGGAGCTGTTTTTT.

At least ten counts were recorded for this clonotype. This chain links TRBV6-5 with TRBJ2-5; D is ambiguous. This CDR3 has 13 amino acids. Germline-derived CDR1 and CDR2 are MNHEY and SVGAGI. With 2 bases removed from V and 7 bases from J, the gap between germline ends came to 11 bases. The CDR3 DNA reads TGTGCCAGCAGTTACGGTGCAGGTGGGACCCAGTACTTC. Its translation is CASSYGAGGTQYF.

The chain recombines TRBV5-4 with TRBJ1-2; D may be TRBD1 (6 bases). Germline V gene lookup returns CDR1 SGHNT and CDR2 YYREEE (reference sequence). The CDR3 consists of 15 residues. The V end lost 4 bases, the J end lost 8 bases, and 21 bases lay between the germline ends. Here the CDR3 DNA reads TGTGCCAGCAGCGGACTACAGGGTGCCGAGGGGGGCTACACCTTC. Protein product: CASSGLQGAEGGYTF.

This clonotype was recorded a few times. The chain combines TRBV7-8 with TRBJ2-1; either TRBD1 or TRBD2 may supply D (5 bases each). The CDR3 sequence is 16 residues long. Germline CDR1 SGHVS, CDR2 FQNEAQ. The V gene lost 5 bases and the J gene lost 2 bases, with 16 bases spanning the gap. The CDR3 region is CASSPATWGTYNEQFF. The CDR3 DNA follows: TGTGCCAGCAGCCCCGCTACGTGGGGGACCTACAATGAGCAGTTCTTC.

J is TRBJ1-5 and V is TRBV6-2 or TRBV6-3; no clear D. Looked up from germline, CDR1 is MNHEY and CDR2 is SVGEGT. The CDR3 has 15 amino acids. The V end lost 2 bases, the J end lost 2 bases, and 10 bases lay between the germline ends. CDR3: CASSYPYRGNQPQHF. In DNA form, the CDR3 reads TGTGCCAGCAGTTACCCCTACCGGGGCAATCAGCCCCAGCATTTT.

This clonotype showed up just a few times. The chain employs TRBV5-1 and TRBJ2-1; 9 bases line up with TRBD1. V lost 7 bases and J lost 10; bases outside the gene matches: 9. The CDR3 contains 13 residues. Germline CDR1 is SGHRS and CDR2 is YFSETQ. The DNA of the CDR3 is TGCGCCAGCTGGCGGGACAGGGTGTACGAGCAGTTCTTC. Residues: CASWRDRVYEQFF.

Details on this clonotype: A junction end diverges from the germline sequence, so it may reflect a read error. This chain connects TRBV6-6 to TRBJ2-4, with 8 bases matching TRBD2. In germline, CDR1 is MNHNY, CDR2 SVGAGI (reference sequence). The CDR3 extends over 12 amino acids. As DNA, the CDR3 is TGCTCGGGGGGGCCTGACAAAAACATTCAGTACTTC. This translates into CSGGPDKNIQYF.

V and J are TRBV7-9 and TRBJ1-2; D unclear. This CDR3 spans 15 amino acids. V lost 1 base and J lost 4, with 13 bases in between. Looked up from germline, CDR1 is SEHNR and CDR2 is FQNEAQ (reference sequence). DNA of the CDR3: TGTGCCAGCAGCTTAGATGTGCAGTATCTCTATGGCTACACCTTC. As protein: CASSLDVQYLYGYTF.

The table lists this clonotype with many counts. One end of the junction does not line up with germline, which may come from a read error. This chain uses TRBV20-1 with TRBJ2-1; 7 positions match TRBD1. This CDR3 contains 15 residues. In germline, CDR1 is DFQATT, CDR2 SNEGSKA (reference sequence). The chain's CDR3 is CSARDRERSYNEQFF. Here the CDR3 DNA reads TGCAGTGCCAGAGACAGGGAGAGGTCCTACAATGAGCAGTTCTTC.

This chain uses TRBV4-1 with TRBJ1-5; possible D gene TRBD1, 5 bases. V lost 3 bases, J lost 5 bases, and 17 bases lay in between. This CDR3 contains 16 residues. Germline CDR1 MGHRA, CDR2 YSYEKL. The CDR3 region has the DNA TGCGCCAGCAGCCACATCATCCAGGGTTGGTATCAGCCCCAGCATTTT. Amino acids: CASSHIIQGWYQPQHF.

A few counts support this clonotype. The gene calls are TRBV27 and TRBJ2-3; 8 bases match TRBD2. This CDR3 comprises 15 residues. Trimming took 0 bases from V and 5 from J; bases not matched to a gene: 4. Per germline, CDR1 MNHEY and CDR2 SMNVEV (reference sequence). The DNA for the CDR3 is TGTGCCAGCAGTTTATCAACGGGGGGGCAAGATACGCAGTATTTT. This gives the protein CASSLSTGGQDTQYF.

This chain uses TRBV7-6 with TRBJ2-1; 10 nucleotides align to TRBD1. From germline, CDR1 is SGHVS and CDR2 FNYEAQ. CDR3 size: 15 residues. J lost 9 bases, V lost 0 bases, and 5 bases had no gene match. The CDR3 sequence: CASSLAGQGVGEQFF. The CDR3 DNA reads as TGTGCCAGCAGCTTAGCTGGACAGGGGGTTGGTGAGCAGTTCTTC.

This clonotype has only a few counts. The rearrangement links TRBV12-3 or TRBV12-4 to TRBJ1-3; D is ambiguous. The CDR3 sequence is 15 residues long. V was cut by 4 bases and J by 2 bases, with 12 bases left in between. CDR3 loop: CASSSWPSPGNTIYF. CDR3 in DNA: TGTGCCAGCAGTTCCTGGCCTTCCCCTGGAAACACCATATATTTT.

This clonotype was picked up a small number of times. V and J are TRBV27 and TRBJ1-4; D gene ambiguous. CDR3 length: 15 residues. Germline lookup yields CDR1 MNHEY and CDR2 SMNVEV (reference sequence). V was clipped by 7 bases and J by 8 bases, with 20 bases between them. CDR3 bases: TGTGCCAGCACCTCCGGGTCCCACGGGAAGGAAAAACTGTTTTTT. Translating gives CASTSGSHGKEKLFF.

This chain uses TRBV4-3 with TRBJ2-2; TRBD2 matches at 9 bases. CDR1 LGHNA and CDR2 YSLEER come from the germline V gene. The CDR3 sequence is 16 residues long. Unmatched junction bases numbered 7, after V lost 2 bases and J lost 6 bases. The chain's CDR3 is CASSQHSGGDAGELFF. The CDR3 bases are TGCGCCAGCAGCCAACATAGCGGGGGTGACGCCGGGGAGCTGTTTTTT.

In this sample, this clonotype turned up a few times. J is TRBJ2-7 and V is TRBV7-9; D gene uncertain. Germline CDR1 reads SEHNR; CDR2 reads FQNEAQ (reference sequence). This CDR3 is 12 amino acids long. The V end was cut by 3 bases, the J end by 2 bases, with 5 bases between. The CDR3 here is CASSFGTYEQYV. In DNA form, the CDR3 reads TGTGCCAGCAGCTTTGGTACCTACGAGCAGTACGTC.

The sample holds a few counts of this clonotype. The chain has TRBV4-3 and TRBJ1-1, with TRBD1 matching 7 bases. The CDR3 sequence is 15 residues long. Germline CDR1 and CDR2: LGHNA and YSLEER. Germline trimming cut 2 bases from V and 4 bases from J; bases unmatched to any gene: 7. As DNA, the CDR3 is TGCGCCAGCAGCCAACGTATGACAGGGCTCACTGAAGCTTTCTTT. This sequence encodes CASSQRMTGLTEAFF.

The chain has TRBV24-1 and TRBJ2-7; 7 bases map to TRBD1. The ends lost 9 bases at V and 2 bases at J; junction bases unmatched: 15. The CDR3 is made up of 16 amino acids. CDR1 is KGHDR and CDR2 is SFDVKD in the germline V gene. CDR3 in amino acids: CATDLDRRRPPYEQYV. CDR3 coding DNA: TGTGCCACCGACCTGGACAGGCGACGGCCACCCTACGAGCAGTACGTC.

This clonotype was found a few times. The J gene is TRBJ2-2, the V gene TRBV7-8, with TRBD1 identical over 8 bases. The CDR3 sequence is 15 residues long. Germline V gene lookup returns CDR1 SGHVS and CDR2 FQNEAQ. The trim removed 5 bases at V and 6 bases at J, leaving 8 bases unmatched. The CDR3 spells CASSHDRGKAGELFF. CDR3 sequence (DNA): TGTGCCAGCAGCCACGACAGGGGCAAAGCCGGGGAGCTGTTTTTT.

This chain uses TRBV20-1 with TRBJ2-7, with 8 bases fitting TRBD2. Germline V CDR1 and CDR2: DFQATT, SNEGSKA (reference sequence). The CDR3 consists of 15 residues. Trimming cost V 0 bases and J 0 bases; bases outside gene matches: 4. As DNA, the CDR3 is TGCAGTGCTAGAGATCCGGGGGGGAACTCCTACGAGCAGTACTTC. This translates into CSARDPGGNSYEQYF.